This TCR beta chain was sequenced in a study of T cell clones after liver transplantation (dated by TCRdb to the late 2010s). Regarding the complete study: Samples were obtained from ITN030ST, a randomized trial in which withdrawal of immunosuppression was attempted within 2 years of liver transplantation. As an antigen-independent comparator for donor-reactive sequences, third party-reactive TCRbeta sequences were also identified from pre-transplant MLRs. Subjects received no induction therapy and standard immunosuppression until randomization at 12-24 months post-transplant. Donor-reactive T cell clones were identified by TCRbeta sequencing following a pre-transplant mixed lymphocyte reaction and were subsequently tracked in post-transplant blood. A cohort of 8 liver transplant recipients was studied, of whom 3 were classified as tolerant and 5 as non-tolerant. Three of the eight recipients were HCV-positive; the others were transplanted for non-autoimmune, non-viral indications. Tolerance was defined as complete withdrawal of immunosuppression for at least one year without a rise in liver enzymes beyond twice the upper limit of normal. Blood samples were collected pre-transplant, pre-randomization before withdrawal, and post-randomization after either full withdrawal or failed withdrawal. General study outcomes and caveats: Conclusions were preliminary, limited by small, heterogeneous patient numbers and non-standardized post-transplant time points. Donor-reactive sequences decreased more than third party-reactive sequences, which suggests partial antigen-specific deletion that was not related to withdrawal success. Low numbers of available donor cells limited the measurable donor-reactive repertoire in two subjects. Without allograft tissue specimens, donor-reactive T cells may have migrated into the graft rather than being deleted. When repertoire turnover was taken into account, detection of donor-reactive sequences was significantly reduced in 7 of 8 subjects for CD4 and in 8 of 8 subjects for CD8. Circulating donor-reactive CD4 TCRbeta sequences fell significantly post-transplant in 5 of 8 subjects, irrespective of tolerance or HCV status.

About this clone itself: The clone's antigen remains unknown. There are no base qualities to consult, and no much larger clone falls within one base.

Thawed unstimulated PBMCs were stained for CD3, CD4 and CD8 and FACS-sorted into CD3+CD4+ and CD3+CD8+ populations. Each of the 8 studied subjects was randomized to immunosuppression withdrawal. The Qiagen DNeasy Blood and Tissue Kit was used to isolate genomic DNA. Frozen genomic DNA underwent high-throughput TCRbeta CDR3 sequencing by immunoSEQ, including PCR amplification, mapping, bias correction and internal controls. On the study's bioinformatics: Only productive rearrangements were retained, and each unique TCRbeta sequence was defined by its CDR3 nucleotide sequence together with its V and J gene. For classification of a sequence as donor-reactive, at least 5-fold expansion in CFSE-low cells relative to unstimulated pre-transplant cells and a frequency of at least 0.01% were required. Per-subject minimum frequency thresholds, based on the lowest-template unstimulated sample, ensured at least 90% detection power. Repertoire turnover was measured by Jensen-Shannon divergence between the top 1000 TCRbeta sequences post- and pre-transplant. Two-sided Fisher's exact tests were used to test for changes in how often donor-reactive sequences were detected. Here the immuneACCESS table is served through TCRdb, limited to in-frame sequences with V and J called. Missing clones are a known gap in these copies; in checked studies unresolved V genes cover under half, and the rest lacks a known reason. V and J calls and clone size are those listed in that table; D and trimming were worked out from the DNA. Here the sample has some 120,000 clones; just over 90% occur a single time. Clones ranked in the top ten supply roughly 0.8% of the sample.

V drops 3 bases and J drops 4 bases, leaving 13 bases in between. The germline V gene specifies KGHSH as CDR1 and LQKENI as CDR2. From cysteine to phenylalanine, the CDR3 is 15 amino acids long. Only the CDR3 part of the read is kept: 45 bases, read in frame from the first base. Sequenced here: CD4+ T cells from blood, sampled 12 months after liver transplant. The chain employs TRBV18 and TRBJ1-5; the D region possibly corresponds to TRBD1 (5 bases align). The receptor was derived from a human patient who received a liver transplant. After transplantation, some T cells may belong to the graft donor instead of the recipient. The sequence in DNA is TGTGCCAGCTCACCGGATGGGCAGGGAAATCAGCCCCAGCATTTT. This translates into CASSPDGQGNQPQHF.